Listed here is a single TCR beta chain. This sample stems from a study of blood T cell repertoires in COVID-19. In germline, CDR1 is SGHAT, CDR2 FQNNGV. This CDR3 has 14 residues. The V end lost 1 base, the J end lost 4 bases, and 10 bases lay between the germline ends. Assay: immunoSEQ multiplex PCR; the TCRdb copy retains only in-frame clones and omits some. The sample includes about 180,000 clones, around 86% of them seen just once. The genes are TRBV11-2 and TRBJ1-1; D is ambiguous. The sequenced sample consisted of peripheral blood. The TCR comes from a man between 45 and 60 years old with active or convalescent COVID-19. CDR3 DNA sequence: TGTGCCAGCAGCTTAGGTCGCTGGCCCACTGAAGCTTTCTTT. This codes for CASSLGRWPTEAFF. Together with reference TRBV11-2 and TRBJ1-1, the CDR3 gives the full variable domain: EAGVAQSPRYKIIEKRQSVAFWCNPISGHATLYWYQQILGQGPKLLIQFQNNGVVDDSQLPKDRFSAERLKGVDSTLKIQPAKLEDSAVYLCASSLGRWPTEAFFGQGTRLTVV.